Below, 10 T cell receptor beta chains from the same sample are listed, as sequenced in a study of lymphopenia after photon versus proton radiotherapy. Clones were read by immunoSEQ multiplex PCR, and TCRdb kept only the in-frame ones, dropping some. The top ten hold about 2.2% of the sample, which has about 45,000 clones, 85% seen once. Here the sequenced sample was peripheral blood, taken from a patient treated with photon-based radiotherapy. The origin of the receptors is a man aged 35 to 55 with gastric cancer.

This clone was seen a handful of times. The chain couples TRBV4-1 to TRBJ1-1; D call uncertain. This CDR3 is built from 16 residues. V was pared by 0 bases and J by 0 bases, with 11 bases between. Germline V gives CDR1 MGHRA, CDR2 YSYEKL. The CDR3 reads CASSQEGRRMNTEAFF. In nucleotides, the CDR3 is TGCGCCAGCAGCCAAGAAGGGCGGCGAATGAACACTGAAGCTTTCTTT.

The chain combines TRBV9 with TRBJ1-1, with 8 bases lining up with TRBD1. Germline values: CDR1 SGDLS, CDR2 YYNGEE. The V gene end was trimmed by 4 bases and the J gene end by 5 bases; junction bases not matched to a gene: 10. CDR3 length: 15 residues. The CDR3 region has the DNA TGTGCCAGCAGCTCCCCCCCGGGACAGGCTACTGAAGCTTTCTTT. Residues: CASSSPPGQATEAFF.

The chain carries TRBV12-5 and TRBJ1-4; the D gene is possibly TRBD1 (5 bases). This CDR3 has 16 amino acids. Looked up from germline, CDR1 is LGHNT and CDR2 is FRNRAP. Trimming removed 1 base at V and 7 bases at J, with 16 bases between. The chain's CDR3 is CASGLEGGGFGEKLFF. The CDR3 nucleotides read TGTGCTAGTGGTTTGGAGGGTGGGGGATTTGGTGAAAAACTGTTTTTT.

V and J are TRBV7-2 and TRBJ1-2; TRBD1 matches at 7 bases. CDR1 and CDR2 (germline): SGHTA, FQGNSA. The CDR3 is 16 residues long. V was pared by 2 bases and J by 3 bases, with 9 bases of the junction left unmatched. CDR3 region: CASSLSSGQADYGYTF. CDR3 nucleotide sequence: TGTGCCAGCAGCTTAAGCTCCGGACAGGCGGACTATGGCTACACCTTC.

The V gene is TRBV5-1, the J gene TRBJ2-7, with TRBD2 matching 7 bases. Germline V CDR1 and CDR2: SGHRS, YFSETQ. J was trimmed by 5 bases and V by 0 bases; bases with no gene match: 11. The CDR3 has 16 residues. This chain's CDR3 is CASSLAGGPTPNEQYF. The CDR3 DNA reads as TGCGCCAGCAGCTTGGCGGGGGGTCCAACCCCCAACGAGCAGTACTTC.

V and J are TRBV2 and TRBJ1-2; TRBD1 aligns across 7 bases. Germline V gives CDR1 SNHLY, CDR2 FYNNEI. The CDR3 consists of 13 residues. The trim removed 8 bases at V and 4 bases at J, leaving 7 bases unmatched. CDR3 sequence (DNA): TGTGCCAGCGAGGAGGGGGCGGGCTATGGCTACACCTTC. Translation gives CASEEGAGYGYTF.

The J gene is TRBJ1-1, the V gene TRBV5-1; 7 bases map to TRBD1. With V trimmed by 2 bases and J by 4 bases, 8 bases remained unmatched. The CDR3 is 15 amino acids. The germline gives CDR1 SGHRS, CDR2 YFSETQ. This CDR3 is CASSFKPGGLTEAFF. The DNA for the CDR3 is TGCGCCAGCAGCTTCAAGCCAGGGGGGCTCACTGAAGCTTTCTTT.

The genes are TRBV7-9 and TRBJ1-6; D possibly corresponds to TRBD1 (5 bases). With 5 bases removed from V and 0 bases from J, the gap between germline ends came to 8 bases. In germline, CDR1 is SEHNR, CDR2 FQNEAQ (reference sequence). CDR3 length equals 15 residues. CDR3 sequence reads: CASSRGGSYNSPLHF. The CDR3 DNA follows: TGTGCCAGCAGCCGGGGGGGCTCCTATAATTCACCCCTCCACTTT.

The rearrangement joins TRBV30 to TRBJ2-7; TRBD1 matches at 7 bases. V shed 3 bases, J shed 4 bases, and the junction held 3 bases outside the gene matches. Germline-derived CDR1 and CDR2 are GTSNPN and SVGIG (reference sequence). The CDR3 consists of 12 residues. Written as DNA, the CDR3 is TGTGCCTGGAGGGACAGGCGGTACGAGCAGTACTTC. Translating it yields CAWRDRRYEQYF.

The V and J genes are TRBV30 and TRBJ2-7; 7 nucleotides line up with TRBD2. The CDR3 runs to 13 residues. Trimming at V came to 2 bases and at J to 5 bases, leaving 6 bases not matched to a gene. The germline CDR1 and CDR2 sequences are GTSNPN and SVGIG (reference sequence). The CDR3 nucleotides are TGTGCCTGGAGTCCGGCCCGGGGGGACGAGCAGTACTTC. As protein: CAWSPARGDEQYF.